A single sample is the source of the 2 T cell receptor beta chains below, sequenced in a study of T cell changes during pregnancy in multiple sclerosis. Clones were sequenced by immunoSEQ multiplex PCR, and TCRdb holds only the in-frame ones, with some missing. The table records around 120,000 clones, approximately 89% of them present only once. Sequences were derived from peripheral blood, sampled after pregnancy. The receptors here all came from a female donor with multiple sclerosis, enrolled in a pregnancy study.

The chain links TRBV13 to TRBJ1-5; TRBD1 matches 10 bases. CDR3 length: 18 residues. V shed 3 bases, J shed 2 bases, and the junction held 10 bases outside the gene matches. CDR1 is PRHDT and CDR2 is FYEKMQ in the germline V gene (reference sequence). CDR3 in DNA: TGTGCCAGCAGCTTCCGGGACAGGGGTTTGTTGGGCAATCAGCCCCAGCATTTT. Translation gives CASSFRDRGLLGNQPQHF.

The chain couples TRBV18 to TRBJ2-5; tentative D call: TRBD1 (6 bases). The CDR3 consists of 16 residues. The V gene's germline CDR1 is KGHSH and CDR2 LQKENI. V was pared by 4 bases and J by 1 base, with 16 bases between. Here the CDR3 reads CASSLDRFNPQETQYF. The CDR3 coding sequence is TGTGCCAGCTCACTGGACAGATTCAATCCCCAAGAGACCCAGTACTTC.